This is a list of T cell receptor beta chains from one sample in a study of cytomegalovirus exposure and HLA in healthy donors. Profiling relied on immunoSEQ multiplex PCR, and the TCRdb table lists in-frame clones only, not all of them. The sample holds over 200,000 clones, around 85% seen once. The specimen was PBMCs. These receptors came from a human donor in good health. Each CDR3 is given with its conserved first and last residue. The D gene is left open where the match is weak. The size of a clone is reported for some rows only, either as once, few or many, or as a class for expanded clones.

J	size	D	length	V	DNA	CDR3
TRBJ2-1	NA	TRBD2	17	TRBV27	TGTGCCAGCAACCGAATCCCCCCTAGCGGGCACTACAATGAGCAGTTCTTC	CASNRIPPSGHYNEQFF
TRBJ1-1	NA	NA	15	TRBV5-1	TGCGCCAGCAACGAACACAGGGCGATGAACACTGAAGCTTTCTTT	CASNEHRAMNTEAFF
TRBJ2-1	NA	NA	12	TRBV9	TGTGCCAGCAGCCGAGACTACAATGAGCAGTTCTTC	CASSRDYNEQFF
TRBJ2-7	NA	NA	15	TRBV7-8	TGTGCCAGCAGCTTAGGCCAGGGCGGAACCTACGAGCAGTACTTC	CASSLGQGGTYEQYF
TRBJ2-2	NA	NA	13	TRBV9	TGTGCCAGCAGCGCCCAGGCGACCGGGGAGCTGTTTTTT	CASSAQATGELFF
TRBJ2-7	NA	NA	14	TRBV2	TGTGCCAGTGGAAGGGGTTCGGGTACCTACGAGCAGTACTTC	CASGRGSGTYEQYF
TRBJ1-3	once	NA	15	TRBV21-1	NA	CASSKSWGDGNTIYF
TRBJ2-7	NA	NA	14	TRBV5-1	TGCGCCAGCAGCTTGGGGGGGACTGCCTACGAGCAGTACTTC	CASSLGGTAYEQYF
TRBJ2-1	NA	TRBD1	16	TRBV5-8	TGTGCCAGCAGCTTATCCTGGTACAGGGGAATCAATGAGCAGTTCTTC	CASSLSWYRGINEQFF
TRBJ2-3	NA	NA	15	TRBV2	TGTGCCAGCAGTGAAAGGCCTAGCGGCACAGATACGCAGTATTTT	CASSERPSGTDTQYF
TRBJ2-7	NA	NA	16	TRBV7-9	TGTGCCAGCAGCATGATATACAGGAGACAAGCCTACGAGCAGTACTTC	CASSMIYRRQAYEQYF
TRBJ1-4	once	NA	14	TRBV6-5	TGTGCCAGCAGTTTAACAGAGACTAATGAAAAACTGTTTTTT	CASSLTETNEKLFF
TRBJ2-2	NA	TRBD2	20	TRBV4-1	TGCGCCAGCAGCCTCTCCAGTCGGCCTAGCGGGAGGGAGAACACCGGGGAGCTGTTTTTT	CASSLSSRPSGRENTGELFF
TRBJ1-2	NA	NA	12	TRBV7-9	TGTGCCAGCAGCTTAGCAGGGAGGGGCTACACCTTC	CASSLAGRGYTF
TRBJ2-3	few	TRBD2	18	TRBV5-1	TGCGCCAGCAGCTTGGAGGCCGGGAGCGGGAGCAGCACGGATACGCAGTATTTT	CASSLEAGSGSSTDTQYF
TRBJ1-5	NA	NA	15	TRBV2	TGTGCCAGCAGTGAAGGATGGCCGTTCAATCAGCCCCAGCATTTT	CASSEGWPFNQPQHF
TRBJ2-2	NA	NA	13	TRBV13	TGTGCCAGCAGCGGGAGGAACACCGAGGAGCTGTTTTTT	CASSGRNTEELFF
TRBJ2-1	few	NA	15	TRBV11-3	TGTGCCAGCAGCTCGGGACTCCGCTTGTTAAATGAGCAGTTCTTC	CASSSGLRLLNEQFF
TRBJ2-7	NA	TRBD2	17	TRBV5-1	TGCGCCAGCAGCGGACTAGCGGGAGGGCCTCAAGGAGACGAGCAGTACTTC	CASSGLAGGPQGDEQYF
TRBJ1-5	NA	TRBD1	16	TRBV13	TGTGCCAGCAGCTCCCGGGACAGGGGAATCAATCAGCCCCAGCATTTT	CASSSRDRGINQPQHF
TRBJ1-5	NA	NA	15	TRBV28	TGTGCCAGCAGTTTAAGTTCAGGGATCAATCAGCCCCAGCATTTT	CASSLSSGINQPQHF
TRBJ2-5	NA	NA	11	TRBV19	TGTGCCAGTAGCAACCAAGAGACCCAGTACTTC	CASSNQETQYF
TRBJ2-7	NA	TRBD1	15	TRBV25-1	TGTGCCAGCAGTGACCCGGGACAGAGGACCTACGAGCAGTACTTC	CASSDPGQRTYEQYF
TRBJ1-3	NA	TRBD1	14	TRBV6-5	TGTGCCAGCAGTGGGGACAGGGTTCGAAACACCATATATTTT	CASSGDRVRNTIYF
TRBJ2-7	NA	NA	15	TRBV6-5	TGTGCCAGCAGTTACACTCCGGGACTCTACTACGAGCAGTACTTC	CASSYTPGLYYEQYF
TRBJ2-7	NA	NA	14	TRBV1	TGCACCAGTGTACCCCGTTTCAGCTCCTACGAGCAGTACTTC	CTSVPRFSSYEQYF
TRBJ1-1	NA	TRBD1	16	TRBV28	TGTGCCAGCAGTTTGATTTCTAACAGGGGAAGGACTGAAGCTTTCTTT	CASSLISNRGRTEAFF
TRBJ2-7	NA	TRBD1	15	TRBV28	TGTGCCAGCAGTTTATTGGGGACAGGGGTCTACGAGCAGTACTTC	CASSLLGTGVYEQYF